These 24 T cell receptor beta chains were sequenced from one sample in a study of cytomegalovirus exposure and HLA in healthy donors. The PCR was carried out with 60 Vbeta primers and 13 Jbeta primers. Clones were sequenced by immunoSEQ multiplex PCR, and TCRdb holds only the in-frame ones, with some missing. The data contain about 140,000 clones, about 80% of them singletons. The sequencing input was PBMCs. These receptors were obtained from a woman between 40 and 55 years old in good health and CMV-seronegative.

The chain carries TRBV19 and TRBJ2-5, with 7 bases fitting TRBD1. Per the germline V gene, CDR1 is LNHDA and CDR2 is SQIVND (reference sequence). The V and J ends lost 3 bases and 5 bases, in that order; junction bases with no gene match: 6. The CDR3 has 14 residues. The CDR3 DNA follows: TGTGCCAGTAGTATGTCTACAGGGGTGGAGACCCAGTACTTC. Its translation is CASSMSTGVETQYF.

This rearrangement joins TRBV6-1 to TRBJ2-3; 8 nucleotides agree with TRBD2. Germline V gene sequence: CDR1 MNHNS, CDR2 SASEGT. This CDR3 has 14 residues. V gave up 2 bases and J gave up 6 bases; unmatched junction bases: 4. CDR3 sequence reads: CASSEPGLVDTQYF. CDR3 DNA: TGTGCCAGCAGTGAACCGGGACTAGTGGATACGCAGTATTTT.

The rearrangement joins TRBV11-2 to TRBJ1-4; no definite D call. This CDR3 has 16 residues. Germline lookup yields CDR1 SGHAT and CDR2 FQNNGV. V dropped 1 base and J dropped 6 bases, with 15 bases sitting between them. CDR3 in amino acids: CASSLGGWGFHEKLFF. The CDR3, as DNA: TGTGCCAGCAGCTTAGGAGGGTGGGGTTTTCATGAAAAACTGTTTTTT.

The V and J genes are TRBV27 and TRBJ2-1, with 7 bases identical to TRBD2. V lost 5 bases and J lost 3; bases outside the gene matches: 10. Germline V gene data show CDR1 as MNHEY and CDR2 as SMNVEV (reference sequence). The CDR3 runs 16 residues. CDR3 in amino acids: CASSLLSSGSYNEQFF. In DNA form, the CDR3 reads TGTGCCAGCAGTCTACTATCTAGCGGAAGCTACAATGAGCAGTTCTTC.

J is TRBJ2-1 and V is TRBV5-5; D gene unclear. CDR3 length: 15 amino acids. Trimming took 4 bases from V and 0 from J, leaving 11 bases between them. The germline CDR1 and CDR2 sequences are SGHKS and YYEKEE (reference sequence). The CDR3 region is CASSQTGISYNEQFF. DNA for the CDR3: TGTGCCAGCAGCCAAACTGGTATCTCCTACAATGAGCAGTTCTTC.

The chain joins TRBV5-1 to TRBJ2-7; 7 bases match TRBD1. Germline lookup yields CDR1 SGHRS and CDR2 YFSETQ. With V trimmed by 4 bases and J by 4 bases, 5 bases remained unmatched. This CDR3 has 13 residues. CDR3 sequence: CASSPGTVYEQYF. CDR3 nucleotides: TGCGCCAGCAGCCCCGGGACAGTATACGAGCAGTACTTC.

This chain joins TRBV5-1 and TRBJ2-1; D may be TRBD1 (6 bases). Trimming removed 8 bases from V and 5 bases from J, with 17 bases in between. Germline CDR1 SGHRS, CDR2 YFSETQ. CDR3 length: 14 amino acids. The CDR3 spells CASGQGSRHNEQFF. The CDR3, as DNA: TGCGCCAGTGGGCAGGGGAGCCGCCACAATGAGCAGTTCTTC.

CDR3 DNA sequence: TGTGCCAGCAGCTATTTAGACAGGTTCACCGGGGAGCTGTTTTTT. It yields the protein CASSYLDRFTGELFF. This sequence joins TRBV7-9 and TRBJ2-2, with a weak D call TRBD1 (6 bases). V dropped 4 bases and J dropped 4 bases, with 13 bases sitting between them. The CDR3 is 15 amino acids. Germline CDR1 is SEHNR and CDR2 is FQNEAQ (reference sequence). Using reference TRBV7-9 and TRBJ2-2 for the parts outside the CDR3, the full variable domain is DTGVSQNPRHKITKRGQNVTFRCDPISEHNRLYWYRQTLGQGPEFLTYFQNEAQLEKSRLLSDRFSAERPKGSFSTLEIQRTEQGDSAMYLCASSYLDRFTGELFFGEGSRLTVL.

The V gene is TRBV7-6, the J gene TRBJ1-5; weak D call: TRBD1 (5 bases). This CDR3 has 13 amino acids. Per germline, CDR1 SGHVS and CDR2 FNYEAQ. Trimming shortened V by 3 bases and J by 4 bases, and 7 bases separated the two germline ends. Here the CDR3 reads CASSFGQNQPQHF. The CDR3 DNA is TGTGCCAGCAGCTTTGGACAAAATCAGCCCCAGCATTTT.

The chain links TRBV9 to TRBJ1-3; no reliable D call. This CDR3 contains 16 residues. Trimming shortened V by 3 bases and J by 0 bases, and 13 bases separated the two germline ends. Germline V gene sequence: CDR1 SGDLS, CDR2 YYNGEE. The CDR3, as DNA: TGTGCCAGCAGCGCGGACGGGGTTCGCTCTGGAAACACCATATATTTT. It codes for CASSADGVRSGNTIYF. Drawing the rest from reference TRBV9 and TRBJ1-3, the complete variable domain is DSGVTQTPKHLITATGQRVTLRCSPRSGDLSVYWYQQSLDQGLQFLIQYYNGEERAKGNILERFSAQQFPDLHSELNLSSLELGDSALYFCASSADGVRSGNTIYFGEGSWLTVV.

This clone occurred many times. The rearrangement joins TRBV13 to TRBJ2-1; possible D gene TRBD2, 5 bases. This CDR3 is 14 amino acids long. Trimming removed 10 bases from V and 10 bases from J, with 23 bases in between. CDR1 is PRHDT and CDR2 is FYEKMQ in the germline V gene (reference sequence). CDR3 sequence: CATLRIRDKREQFF. DNA for the CDR3: TGTGCCACCCTTCGGATCCGGGATAAACGGGAGCAGTTCTTC.

The chain recombines TRBV5-4 with TRBJ1-1, with D perhaps matching TRBD1 (5 bases). V lost 0 bases and J lost 5, with 11 bases in between. The CDR3 contains 14 residues. Looked up from germline, CDR1 is SGHNT and CDR2 is YYREEE (reference sequence). The chain's CDR3 is CASSLVGGWTEAFF. In DNA form, the CDR3 reads TGTGCCAGCAGCTTGGTCGGGGGATGGACTGAAGCTTTCTTT.

The V and J genes are TRBV7-9 and TRBJ2-5; D is unclear. The CDR3 contains 12 residues. Germline V CDR1 and CDR2: SEHNR, FQNEAQ (reference sequence). Between the trimmed V and J ends, which lost 2 bases and 6 bases, there was a span of 7 bases. The CDR3 region has the DNA TGTGCCAGCAGCTTAACTACCCAGACCCAGTACTTC. Translation gives CASSLTTQTQYF. Based on the CDR3 plus reference TRBV7-9 and TRBJ2-5, the full variable domain is DTGVSQNPRHKITKRGQNVTFRCDPISEHNRLYWYRQTLGQGPEFLTYFQNEAQLEKSRLLSDRFSAERPKGSFSTLEIQRTEQGDSAMYLCASSLTTQTQYFGPGTRLLVL.

V usage is TRBV27 and J usage is TRBJ2-7; the D is unclear. From germline, CDR1 is MNHEY and CDR2 SMNVEV (reference sequence). V shed 6 bases and J shed 0 bases, with 3 bases lying between them. This CDR3 has 11 amino acids. The DNA for the CDR3 is TGTGCCAGCAGCTCCTCCTACGAGCAGTACTTC. The encoded protein is CASSSSYEQYF.

J is TRBJ1-2 and V is TRBV27; tentative D call: TRBD1 (5 bases). There are 14 residues in the CDR3. Germline V lookup: CDR1 MNHEY, CDR2 SMNVEV (reference sequence). With 5 bases removed from V and 7 bases from J, the gap between germline ends came to 17 bases. CDR3: CASSPRSSRGGYTF. CDR3 DNA sequence: TGTGCCAGCAGTCCTAGATCGTCTAGGGGTGGCTACACCTTC.

This chain uses TRBV5-4 with TRBJ1-1; TRBD1 is a possible D gene (5 bases). Trimming pared 5 bases from V and 4 bases from J, leaving 15 bases between. This CDR3 has 14 amino acids. Germline values: CDR1 SGHNT, CDR2 YYREEE (reference sequence). The CDR3 region is CASSPGTGSTEAFF. CDR3 in DNA: TGTGCCAGCAGTCCAGGGACTGGGAGCACTGAAGCTTTCTTT.

This chain links TRBV19 with TRBJ2-7; D is possibly TRBD2 (6 bases). V was pared by 8 bases and J by 2 bases, with 13 bases between. The CDR3 totals 13 residues. Germline V CDR1 and CDR2: LNHDA, SQIVND (reference sequence). DNA of the CDR3: TGTGCCAGTCGCCCAGGCGGGGCCTACGAGCAGTACTTC. This encodes CASRPGGAYEQYF. Full variable domain (outside the CDR3, taken from reference TRBV19 and TRBJ2-7): DGGITQSPKYLFRKEGQNVTLSCEQNLNHDAMYWYRQDPGQGLRLIYYSQIVNDFQKGDIAEGYSVSREKKESFPLTVTSAQKNPTAFYLCASRPGGAYEQYFGPGTRLTVT.

V usage is TRBV4-3 and J usage is TRBJ2-7, with D possibly being TRBD1 (6 bases). Trimming removed 0 bases at V and 3 bases at J, with 15 bases between. This CDR3 has 16 residues. Germline lookup yields CDR1 LGHNA and CDR2 YSLEER. CDR3 protein: CASSQDGTHLGYEQYF. CDR3 bases: TGCGCCAGCAGCCAAGATGGGACACATCTTGGCTACGAGCAGTACTTC.

The CDR3 here is CASSFGFNYGYTF. The CDR3 bases are TGTGCCAGCAGCTTTGGCTTTAACTATGGCTACACCTTC. The J gene is TRBJ1-2, the V gene TRBV7-2; D not certain. CDR1 is SGHTA, CDR2 FQGNSA, per germline. The CDR3 sequence is 13 residues long. Trimming removed 3 bases at V and 1 base at J, with 6 bases between.

The V and J genes are TRBV28 and TRBJ2-1; D is ambiguous. The V end was cut by 3 bases, the J end by 0 bases, with 12 bases between. The CDR3 is made up of 16 amino acids. Germline V gives CDR1 MDHEN, CDR2 SYDVKM. The CDR3 reads CASSFYDSGSYNEQFF. The CDR3, as DNA: TGTGCCAGCAGTTTCTACGACTCCGGCTCCTACAATGAGCAGTTCTTC.

A note on this clone: Other nucleotide sequences in the sample specify the same CDR3. The V gene is TRBV7-9, the J gene TRBJ1-2; 10 nucleotides agree with TRBD1. The junction had 11 bases not matched to a gene; V was cut back by 5 bases and J by 8 bases. Germline assignment: CDR1 SEHNR and CDR2 FQNEAQ (reference sequence). The CDR3 totals 15 residues. The CDR3 DNA follows: TGTGCCAGCAGCATAGGGACAGGGGCGGCTAGGGGCTACACCTTC. This encodes CASSIGTGAARGYTF.

This clone was picked up a small number of times. CDR3: CASTRDTSYNEQFF. CDR3 sequence (DNA): TGCGCCAGCACCCGGGACACGTCTTACAATGAGCAGTTCTTC. The chain combines TRBV4-3 with TRBJ2-1; tentative D call: TRBD1 (6 bases). This CDR3 comprises 14 residues. Germline V gene sequence: CDR1 LGHNA, CDR2 YSLEER. V shed 7 bases and J shed 4 bases, with 14 bases lying between them.

The V and J genes are TRBV19 and TRBJ1-2, with D perhaps TRBD1 (5 bases). The V gene's germline CDR1 is LNHDA and CDR2 SQIVND (reference sequence). The CDR3 spans 19 residues. The V and J ends lost 3 bases and 0 bases respectively, with 23 bases between them. The CDR3 loop reads CASSISGLSGYGSNYGYTF. DNA of the CDR3: TGTGCCAGTAGTATTTCGGGTTTATCAGGGTATGGTTCTAACTATGGCTACACCTTC.

The V and J genes are TRBV5-1 and TRBJ2-1; 14 nucleotides align to TRBD2. The CDR3 runs to 20 residues. V lost 2 bases and J lost 4; bases outside the gene matches: 14. Germline V lookup: CDR1 SGHRS, CDR2 YFSETQ. The CDR3 sequence: CASSLIQGTSGSSVYNEQFF. CDR3 DNA: TGCGCCAGCAGCTTAATACAGGGGACTAGCGGGAGTTCGGTTTACAATGAGCAGTTCTTC.